This passage covers 23 T cell receptor beta chains from one sample sequenced in a study of blood T cell repertoires in COVID-19. The data were produced by immunoSEQ multiplex PCR, yet TCRdb's version contains in-frame clones alone and is incomplete. The sample has a few hundred thousand clones; around nine tenths are singletons. The sample taken for sequencing was peripheral blood. These TCRs come from a woman aged 35 to 49 who had recovered from COVID-19.

J is TRBJ2-1 and V is TRBV30; the D gene is possibly TRBD2 (10 bases). The CDR3 consists of 22 residues. Germline CDR1 reads GTSNPN; CDR2 reads SVGIG (reference sequence). Trimming cost V 1 base and J 0 bases, with 31 bases left between them. The CDR3 DNA is TGTGCCTGGAGTGCGGGACAGGGAGGGAGTAGCGGGAGGAAAAGCTCCTACAATGAGCAGTTCTTC. Translated: CAWSAGQGGSSGRKSSYNEQFF.

This rearrangement joins TRBV7-2 to TRBJ1-2; 7 bases match TRBD1. CDR1 SGHTA and CDR2 FQGNSA come from the germline V gene. J was trimmed by 3 bases and V by 5 bases; bases with no gene match: 6. There are 14 residues in the CDR3. CDR3 DNA sequence: TGTGCCAGCAGCCCTCAGGGGGGCGACTATGGCTACACCTTC. It encodes CASSPQGGDYGYTF.

The V call is TRBV20-1, the J call TRBJ2-3; 9 bases agree with TRBD2. The junction had 4 bases not matched to a gene; V was cut back by 3 bases and J by 0 bases. Per the germline V gene, CDR1 is DFQATT and CDR2 is SNEGSKA (reference sequence). The CDR3 has 15 amino acids. The CDR3 sequence is CSASTSGRSTDTQYF. Written as DNA, the CDR3 is TGCAGTGCTAGTACTAGCGGGCGTAGCACAGATACGCAGTATTTT.

V usage is TRBV5-8 and J usage is TRBJ2-5, with 7 bases lining up with TRBD2. Germline V gene lookup returns CDR1 SGHTS and CDR2 YDEGEE. The CDR3 covers 14 residues. V gave up 4 bases and J gave up 4 bases; unmatched junction bases: 7. The CDR3 bases are TGTGCCAGCAGCGGCGGGACTAAGGGAGAGACCCAGTACTTC. Translation: CASSGGTKGETQYF. Filled out from reference TRBV5-8 and TRBJ2-5, the complete variable domain reads EAGVTQSPTHLIKTRGQQATLRCSPISGHTSVYWYQQALGLGLQFLLWYDEGEERNRGNFPPRFSGRQFPNYSSELNVNALELEDSALYLCASSGGTKGETQYFGPGTRLLVL.

The chain carries TRBV7-3 and TRBJ1-1; the match to TRBD1 covers 8 bases. CDR3 length: 14 residues. J gave up 4 bases and V 4 bases, and 5 bases lay outside the gene matches. CDR1 is SGHTA, CDR2 FQGTGA, per germline. CDR3 sequence reads: CASSSGTGFTEAFF. DNA of the CDR3: TGTGCCAGCAGCTCTGGGACAGGTTTCACTGAAGCTTTCTTT.

The rearrangement links TRBV7-2 to TRBJ2-5, with 8 positions matching TRBD2. The ends lost 5 bases at V and 5 bases at J; junction bases unmatched: 10. The germline V gene encodes CDR1 SGHTA and CDR2 FQGNSA. CDR3 length equals 15 residues. CDR3 sequence: CASSPSGGGLETQYF. The CDR3 DNA sequence: TGTGCCAGCAGCCCAAGCGGCGGGGGGTTGGAGACCCAGTACTTC.

The rearrangement joins TRBV4-1 to TRBJ2-1; possibly TRBD2 for D (5 bases). With 1 base removed from V and 10 bases from J, the gap between germline ends came to 11 bases. The germline gives CDR1 MGHRA, CDR2 YSYEKL. This CDR3 spans 13 amino acids. The CDR3 sequence: CASSQAAGKEQFF. The CDR3 region has the DNA TGCGCCAGCAGCCAAGCCGCCGGGAAGGAGCAGTTCTTC.

The V gene is TRBV29-1, the J gene TRBJ1-2, with 9 bases aligning to TRBD1. With 4 bases clipped from V and 1 base from J, the junction kept 4 bases outside the gene matches. The CDR3 is 14 residues long. Germline values: CDR1 SQVTM, CDR2 ANQGSEA. The CDR3 is CSVGDRARNYGYTF. The DNA for the CDR3 is TGCAGCGTTGGGGACAGGGCCCGTAACTATGGCTACACCTTC.

As to this clone: The same CDR3 is also encoded by other DNA sequences in this sample. The chain links TRBV9 to TRBJ1-2; 9 bases map to TRBD1. V gave up 7 bases and J gave up 6 bases; unmatched junction bases: 7. In germline, CDR1 is SGDLS, CDR2 YYNGEE. CDR3 length: 13 residues. The CDR3 DNA reads TGTGCCAGCTCACCGGGACAGGGTGATGGCTACACCTTC. It encodes CASSPGQGDGYTF.

The rearrangement uses TRBV6-5 and TRBJ2-7, with TRBD2 matching 7 bases. The V gene's germline CDR1 is MNHEY and CDR2 SVGAGI. There are 12 residues in the CDR3. The ends lost 4 bases at V and 7 bases at J; junction bases unmatched: 4. CDR3 in DNA: TGTGCCAGCAGTTCCCCCGGGGGGGAGCAGTACTTC. The encoded protein is CASSSPGGEQYF.

This rearrangement joins TRBV9 to TRBJ2-1; weak D call: TRBD2 (6 bases). Germline values: CDR1 SGDLS, CDR2 YYNGEE. Trimming took 3 bases from V and 8 from J, leaving 12 bases between them. CDR3 length: 13 residues. The DNA of the CDR3 is TGTGCCAGCAGCGGCGGGACCGCTTATGAGCAGTTCTTC. Protein product: CASSGGTAYEQFF.

The chain recombines TRBV5-1 with TRBJ2-5; 7 nucleotides align to TRBD2. Germline loops: CDR1 SGHRS, CDR2 YFSETQ. CDR3 size: 14 residues. The V segment lost 0 bases and the J segment 5 bases; nucleotides outside the gene matches: 4. The CDR3 region is CASSLVGSGETQYF. CDR3 nucleotide sequence: TGCGCCAGCAGCTTGGTGGGTAGCGGGGAGACCCAGTACTTC.

DNA for the CDR3: TGTGCCAGCAGCGTAGGGGTGGAGGCTAATGAAAAACTGTTTTTT. Translated, it gives CASSVGVEANEKLFF. J is TRBJ1-4 and V is TRBV9; no firm D call. V dropped 0 bases and J dropped 3 bases, with 9 bases sitting between them. Germline V gene data show CDR1 as SGDLS and CDR2 as YYNGEE. The CDR3 length is 15 residues.

The chain joins TRBV29-1 to TRBJ1-1; 9 bases are shared with TRBD1. The CDR3 length is 13 residues. Per germline, CDR1 SQVTM and CDR2 ANQGSEA. V lost 6 bases and J lost 4; bases outside the gene matches: 6. Here the CDR3 reads CSVNDRGATEAFF. As DNA, the CDR3 is TGCAGCGTCAACGACAGGGGGGCCACTGAAGCTTTCTTT.

The rearrangement uses TRBV27 and TRBJ1-2, with TRBD1 matching 11 bases. Germline V lookup: CDR1 MNHEY, CDR2 SMNVEV (reference sequence). V was clipped by 5 bases and J by 8 bases; unmatched bases: 7. The CDR3 runs 14 residues. In DNA, the CDR3 is TGTGCCAGCAGTCCCTGGACAGGGGGCGGCGGCTACACCTTC. It yields the protein CASSPWTGGGGYTF.

The chain couples TRBV6-5 to TRBJ2-7; TRBD1 matches 8 bases. This CDR3 has 16 amino acids. The J segment lost 2 bases and the V segment lost 0 bases, leaving 6 bases of the junction unmatched. Germline CDR1 MNHEY, CDR2 SVGAGI. CDR3 bases: TGTGCCAGCAGTTACTCATCACCGGGACAGGCCTACGAGCAGTACTTC. It encodes CASSYSSPGQAYEQYF.

This rearrangement joins TRBV6-5 to TRBJ2-3; D is uncertain. The germline gives CDR1 MNHEY, CDR2 SVGAGI. CDR3 length equals 14 residues. The V end was cut by 2 bases, the J end by 2 bases, with 8 bases between. The CDR3 loop is CASSYVRVTDTQYF. The CDR3 coding sequence is TGTGCCAGCAGTTACGTTCGAGTCACAGATACGCAGTATTTT.

The chain combines TRBV7-2 with TRBJ1-3, with TRBD1 as a possible D gene (6 bases). Trimming took off 5 bases at V and 4 bases at J, with 21 bases between the two ends. Germline V lookup: CDR1 SGHTA, CDR2 FQGNSA. The CDR3 extends over 17 amino acids. CDR3 in DNA: TGTGCCAGCAGCCCGGGGGGCGGGGGGGCCCAGGGAAACACCATATATTTT. Translating it yields CASSPGGGGAQGNTIYF.

The CDR3 nucleotides are TGTGCCAGCAGCTCCCGACAGGGCACAGATACGCAGTATTTT. This gives the protein CASSSRQGTDTQYF. This chain joins TRBV7-9 and TRBJ2-3, with D perhaps matching TRBD1 (6 bases). The germline CDR1 and CDR2 sequences are SEHNR and FQNEAQ (reference sequence). This CDR3 spans 14 amino acids. V was shortened by 4 bases and J by 1 base, with 9 bases between the two germline ends.

This clone has more than one count but fewer than ten. The rearrangement uses TRBV30 and TRBJ1-4; 7 nucleotides match TRBD1. The CDR3 consists of 14 residues. The V gene's germline CDR1 is GTSNPN and CDR2 SVGIG (reference sequence). The ends lost 7 bases at V and 2 bases at J; junction bases unmatched: 7. CDR3 in amino acids: CASRQGGTNEKLFF. DNA of the CDR3: TGTGCCTCGCGACAGGGAGGCACTAATGAAAAACTGTTTTTT. The full variable domain, rest sourced from reference TRBV30 and TRBJ1-4, is SQTIHQWPATLVQPVGSPLSLECTVEGTSNPNLYWYRQAAGRGLQLLFYSVGIGQISSEVPQNLSASRPQDRQFILSSKKLLLSDSGFYLCASRQGGTNEKLFFGSGTQLSVL.

V usage is TRBV6-5 and J usage is TRBJ2-1, with 12 bases fitting TRBD2. The length of the CDR3 is 14 residues. Looked up from germline, CDR1 is MNHEY and CDR2 is SVGAGI. Trimming at V came to 10 bases and at J to 3 bases, leaving 4 bases not matched to a gene. The CDR3, as DNA: TGTGCCACCCTAGCGGGAGGGGGCTACAATGAGCAGTTCTTC. Its translation is CATLAGGGYNEQFF.

This sequence joins TRBV7-9 and TRBJ2-1; TRBD2 matches at 8 bases. CDR3 length: 17 amino acids. Germline CDR1 is SEHNR and CDR2 is FQNEAQ (reference sequence). V trimming: 0 bases; J trimming: 7 bases; junction bases outside the gene matches: 11. This chain's CDR3 is CASSLAPAGLGANEQFF. In DNA form, the CDR3 reads TGTGCCAGCAGCTTAGCCCCAGCGGGACTAGGGGCGAATGAGCAGTTCTTC.

The V call is TRBV3-1 (or the pseudogene TRBV3-2), the J call TRBJ2-1; a weak D match, TRBD2 (5 bases). Germline lookup yields CDR1 LGHDT and CDR2 YNNKEL (reference sequence). Trimming removed 4 bases at V and 9 bases at J, with 13 bases between. This CDR3 is built from 13 residues. CDR3 DNA: TGTGCCAGCAGCCCGTTACGCGGAGGTGAGCAGTTCTTC. Its protein product is CASSPLRGGEQFF.